The 29 T cell receptor beta chains in this list originate from one sample, sequenced in a study of blood T cell repertoires in COVID-19. Assay used: immunoSEQ multiplex PCR; TCRdb lists only in-frame clones, some missing. The sample contains 200,000 to 300,000 clones, about 85% of which appear only once. The sequencing input was peripheral blood. The receptors come from a man between 60 and 75 years old who had recovered from COVID-19.

The chain has TRBV5-4 and TRBJ2-5, with 9 bases matching TRBD2. V shed 10 bases, J shed 3 bases, and the junction held 10 bases outside the gene matches. CDR3 length: 14 residues. The germline CDR1 and CDR2 sequences are SGHNT and YYREEE (reference sequence). The CDR3, as DNA: TGTGCCTATACAGCGGGGGGCGGGAAAGAGACCCAGTACTTC. Protein sequence: CAYTAGGGKETQYF.

This clone was seen a single time. The J gene is TRBJ2-5, the V gene TRBV5-4, with D possibly matching TRBD2 (7 bases). V was shortened by 0 bases and J by 2 bases, with 23 bases between the two germline ends. CDR3 length: 19 residues. Germline V gene data show CDR1 as SGHNT and CDR2 as YYREEE (reference sequence). This chain's CDR3 is CASSLESVYGGHFQETQYF. The CDR3 nucleotides read TGTGCCAGCAGCTTGGAGTCGGTATACGGGGGGCACTTTCAAGAGACCCAGTACTTC.

V and J are TRBV5-1 and TRBJ2-7, with 7 bases aligning to TRBD1. This CDR3 has 14 amino acids. Germline assignment: CDR1 SGHRS and CDR2 YFSETQ. Trimming cost V 1 base and J 4 bases; bases outside gene matches: 5. The CDR3 spells CASSLWGQRYEQYF. CDR3 bases: TGCGCCAGCAGCTTGTGGGGACAGCGATACGAGCAGTACTTC.

The V and J genes are TRBV7-2 and TRBJ2-5; 9 bases agree with TRBD2. The V gene's germline CDR1 is SGHTA and CDR2 FQGNSA. The CDR3 consists of 15 residues. V lost 0 bases to trimming and J lost 3 bases; unmatched junction nucleotides: 2. CDR3 DNA: TGTGCCAGCAGCTTAGCTGGCGGGGGGGAAGAGACCCAGTACTTC. Protein product: CASSLAGGGEETQYF.

This clone appeared a few times. This chain links TRBV10-1 with TRBJ1-5; perhaps TRBD1 as D (6 bases). Trimming pared 3 bases from V and 6 bases from J, leaving 15 bases between. The germline gives CDR1 WNHNN, CDR2 SYGVQD (reference sequence). This CDR3 has 15 residues. CDR3 sequence (DNA): TGCGCCAGCAGTGATGGGACAACCTGGAGTCAGCCCCAGCATTTT. Translating gives CASSDGTTWSQPQHF.

V is TRBV9 and J is TRBJ2-3, with TRBD1 matching 7 bases. Germline V gene sequence: CDR1 SGDLS, CDR2 YYNGEE. V trimming: 2 bases; J trimming: 5 bases; junction bases outside the gene matches: 11. This CDR3 spans 16 amino acids. CDR3 protein: CASSVRDRQGLDTQYF. CDR3 nucleotides: TGTGCCAGCAGCGTGAGGGACAGACAGGGCTTAGATACGCAGTATTTT.

The chain couples TRBV20-1 to TRBJ1-2, with D perhaps TRBD1 (5 bases). From germline, CDR1 is DFQATT and CDR2 SNEGSKA (reference sequence). This CDR3 is 15 amino acids long. The V end lost 3 bases, the J end lost 4 bases, and 18 bases lay between the germline ends. The CDR3 reads CSASIQERTSYGYTF. As DNA, the CDR3 is TGCAGTGCTAGTATACAGGAGAGAACATCCTATGGCTACACCTTC.

The V call is TRBV19, the J call TRBJ2-7; weak D call: TRBD1 (5 bases). Germline assignment: CDR1 LNHDA and CDR2 SQIVND (reference sequence). V lost 0 bases, J lost 9 bases, and 12 bases lay in between. CDR3 size: 13 residues. The CDR3 sequence: CASSIDRVSRQYF. The CDR3 coding sequence is TGTGCCAGTAGTATAGACAGGGTCTCCAGGCAGTACTTC.

The chain has TRBV5-1 and TRBJ1-4, with TRBD1 matching over 8 bases. This CDR3 has 15 residues. In germline, CDR1 is SGHRS, CDR2 YFSETQ. The trim removed 3 bases at V and 5 bases at J, leaving 6 bases unmatched. The CDR3 reads CASSWRTGLNEKLFF. CDR3 sequence (DNA): TGCGCCAGCAGCTGGAGGACAGGGCTGAATGAAAAACTGTTTTTT.

This chain uses TRBV9 with TRBJ2-5, with 8 bases fitting TRBD2. CDR3 size: 15 residues. CDR1 and CDR2 from the germline V gene are SGDLS and YYNGEE. With V trimmed by 0 bases and J by 3 bases, 4 bases remained unmatched. CDR3 DNA sequence: TGTGCCAGCAGCGTAGGACGGGGGGGGAAAGAGACCCAGTACTTC. This translates into CASSVGRGGKETQYF.

V and J are TRBV27 and TRBJ2-1; D gene uncertain. CDR3 length: 13 residues. The V gene lost 3 bases and the J gene lost 7 bases, with 10 bases spanning the gap. Germline assignment: CDR1 MNHEY and CDR2 SMNVEV (reference sequence). The chain's CDR3 is CASSLWQANEQFF. CDR3 DNA sequence: TGTGCCAGCAGTTTGTGGCAGGCAAATGAGCAGTTCTTC.

This sequence joins TRBV4-1 and TRBJ2-1; 10 bases are shared with TRBD1. V was clipped by 4 bases and J by 9 bases; unmatched bases: 12. This CDR3 is 16 amino acids long. Germline V gene data show CDR1 as MGHRA and CDR2 as YSYEKL. CDR3 coding DNA: TGCGCCAGCAGCCCTACATCCGACAGGGGGCGCACTGAGCAGTTCTTC. Translated: CASSPTSDRGRTEQFF.

The chain carries TRBV6-1 and TRBJ1-2, with D possibly being TRBD1 (6 bases). With 0 bases removed from V and 2 bases from J, the gap between germline ends came to 19 bases. The length of the CDR3 is 18 residues. Germline V gene data show CDR1 as MNHNS and CDR2 as SASEGT. In DNA form, the CDR3 reads TGTGCCAGCAGTGAAGCGAGGTTCGGGGGGCCGAAGAACTATGGCTACACCTTC. Translated: CASSEARFGGPKNYGYTF.

This clone has more than one count but fewer than ten. The chain links TRBV10-2 to TRBJ2-1, with 9 bases fitting TRBD1. Germline V gene lookup returns CDR1 WSHSY and CDR2 SAAADI. Trimming cost V 6 bases and J 4 bases; bases outside gene matches: 4. This CDR3 region has 14 residues. The CDR3 region is CASRDRGPYNEQFF. CDR3 DNA: TGCGCCAGCAGGGACAGGGGACCTTACAATGAGCAGTTCTTC.

This sequence joins TRBV7-9 and TRBJ1-6; no firm D call. Germline CDR1 SEHNR, CDR2 FQNEAQ (reference sequence). This CDR3 spans 13 amino acids. V lost 4 bases to trimming and J lost 13 bases, with 14 bases between them. CDR3 region: CASSYRMEHPLHF. The CDR3 DNA reads TGTGCCAGCAGCTACCGGATGGAGCATCCCCTCCACTTT.

This rearrangement joins TRBV9 to TRBJ1-4; no clear D. This CDR3 has 15 amino acids. V lost 4 bases and J lost 3, with 13 bases in between. CDR1 and CDR2 (germline): SGDLS, YYNGEE. The CDR3: CASSPRGVANEKLFF. For the CDR3, the DNA is TGTGCCAGCAGCCCGAGAGGAGTAGCTAATGAAAAACTGTTTTTT. Looking up the rest from reference TRBV9 and TRBJ1-4 gives the full variable domain: DSGVTQTPKHLITATGQRVTLRCSPRSGDLSVYWYQQSLDQGLQFLIQYYNGEERAKGNILERFSAQQFPDLHSELNLSSLELGDSALYFCASSPRGVANEKLFFGSGTQLSVL.

V is TRBV7-9 and J is TRBJ1-2, with TRBD1 identical over 7 bases. V was pared by 5 bases and J by 2 bases, with 8 bases of the junction left unmatched. This CDR3 spans 15 amino acids. Germline V CDR1 and CDR2: SEHNR, FQNEAQ (reference sequence). CDR3: CASSPTGQLNYGYTF. CDR3 nucleotide sequence: TGTGCCAGCAGCCCCACGGGACAGTTAAACTATGGCTACACCTTC.

With respect to this clone: Mismatch with germline at one junction end may stem from a read error. The chain recombines TRBV6-1 with TRBJ2-7; D gene uncertain. The CDR3 length is 15 residues. The germline CDR1 and CDR2 sequences are MNHNS and SASEGT. CDR3 sequence reads: CASREGGGSFYEQYF. The CDR3 nucleotides read TGTGCCAGCAGAGAAGGTGGCGGTTCCTTCTACGAGCAGTACTTC.

The gene calls are TRBV9 and TRBJ2-1; perhaps TRBD2 as D (5 bases). V was clipped by 0 bases and J by 0 bases, with 10 bases between them. This CDR3 has 16 amino acids. CDR1 is SGDLS, CDR2 YYNGEE, per germline. In DNA form, the CDR3 reads TGTGCCAGCAGCGTAGGTCCGGGGAGCTCCTACAATGAGCAGTTCTTC. This sequence encodes CASSVGPGSSYNEQFF.

The chain carries TRBV4-2 and TRBJ2-2, with D perhaps TRBD2 (6 bases). Germline CDR1 and CDR2: LGHNA and YNFKEQ. With 1 base removed from V and 4 bases from J, the gap between germline ends came to 10 bases. The CDR3 consists of 15 residues. The CDR3 coding sequence is TGTGCCAGCAGCCAAGGGCGGGGCGCCACCGGGGAGCTGTTTTTT. This encodes CASSQGRGATGELFF.

The J gene is TRBJ1-6, the V gene TRBV6-6; D unclear. Germline V gives CDR1 MNHNY, CDR2 SVGAGI (reference sequence). The CDR3 consists of 18 residues. V was cut by 5 bases and J by 0 bases, with 17 bases left in between. The DNA of the CDR3 is TGTGCCAGCAGTCTCAAAGAACAGCGGAGCTCCTATAATTCACCCCTCCACTTT. Protein product: CASSLKEQRSSYNSPLHF.

The V gene is TRBV5-1, the J gene TRBJ2-7, with TRBD2 as a possible D gene (5 bases). Germline V gives CDR1 SGHRS, CDR2 YFSETQ. CDR3 size: 14 residues. Trimming removed 0 bases from V and 2 bases from J, with 9 bases in between. The CDR3 region has the DNA TGCGCCAGCAGCTTGGCCGTCGGGACCTACGAGCAGTACTTC. This translates into CASSLAVGTYEQYF.

With regard to this clone: One end of the junction varies from germline; a read error may be responsible. The rearrangement uses TRBV29-1 and TRBJ2-1; tentative D call: TRBD1 (8 bases). This CDR3 spans 15 amino acids. Germline V gene sequence: CDR1 SQVTM, CDR2 ANQGSEA. CDR3 protein: CSVEGRAGGRDEQFF. For the CDR3, the DNA is TGCAGCGTCGAAGGGAGGGCAGGGGGCCGCGATGAGCAGTTCTTC.

This clone was detected once. The chain couples TRBV18 to TRBJ2-7; D might be TRBD2 (5 bases). V was shortened by 3 bases and J by 4 bases, with 10 bases between the two germline ends. CDR3 size: 13 residues. In germline, CDR1 is KGHSH, CDR2 LQKENI. The CDR3 is CASSPGLEYEQYF. The CDR3 nucleotides are TGTGCCAGCTCACCTGGACTGGAATACGAGCAGTACTTC.

The chain joins TRBV24-1 to TRBJ2-1; D gene unclear. Per germline, CDR1 KGHDR and CDR2 SFDVKD. V lost 3 bases, J lost 7 bases, and 15 bases lay in between. The CDR3 loop spans 15 amino acids. The CDR3 DNA follows: TGTGCCACCAGTGATCCAAAATTGACTGGGAATGAGCAGTTCTTC. Its protein is CATSDPKLTGNEQFF.

The rearrangement joins TRBV5-1 to TRBJ2-1, with TRBD2 matching over 15 bases. This CDR3 region has 19 residues. CDR1 is SGHRS, CDR2 YFSETQ, per germline. Trimming took 5 bases from V and 4 from J; bases not matched to a gene: 13. CDR3 protein: CASRKGLAGGTTLYNEQFF. As DNA, the CDR3 is TGCGCCAGCAGAAAGGGACTAGCGGGGGGAACTACTCTTTACAATGAGCAGTTCTTC.

J is TRBJ2-4 and V is TRBV14; D possibly corresponds to TRBD2 (6 bases). V shed 4 bases and J shed 2 bases, with 12 bases lying between them. CDR1 and CDR2 from the germline V gene are SGHDN and FVKESK. The CDR3 has 15 residues. DNA of the CDR3: TGTGCCAGCAGCCGGGGACTGGGGACCAAAAACATTCAGTACTTC. As protein: CASSRGLGTKNIQYF. Complete variable domain (other parts from reference TRBV14 and TRBJ2-4): EAGVTQFPSHSVIEKGQTVTLRCDPISGHDNLYWYRRVMGKEIKFLLHFVKESKQDESGMPNNRFLAERTGGTYSTLKVQPAELEDSGVYFCASSRGLGTKNIQYFGAGTRLSVL.

CDR3 nucleotides: TGTGCCAGCAGCTTGGAAGGGGGGACAGGGTACCTGGGCACTGAAGCTTTCTTT. This sequence encodes CASSLEGGTGYLGTEAFF. The gene calls are TRBV5-5 and TRBJ1-1, with 9 bases aligning to TRBD1. The CDR3 has 18 residues. The germline V gene has CDR1 SGHKS and CDR2 YYEKEE (reference sequence). V shed 0 bases and J 4 bases; nucleotides not matched to a gene: 13. The whole variable domain, filled in from reference TRBV5-5 and TRBJ1-1, reads DAGVTQSPTHLIKTRGQQVTLRCSPISGHKSVSWYQQVLGQGPQFIFQYYEKEERGRGNFPDRFSARQFPNYSSELNVNALLLGDSALYLCASSLEGGTGYLGTEAFFGQGTRLTVV.

The chain combines TRBV19 with TRBJ2-3; 9 bases are shared with TRBD1. Trimming at V came to 5 bases and at J to 4 bases, leaving 7 bases not matched to a gene. Germline V gene lookup returns CDR1 LNHDA and CDR2 SQIVND (reference sequence). The CDR3 has 15 residues. The CDR3 spells CASSPPDRGSDTQYF. CDR3 coding DNA: TGTGCCAGTAGTCCCCCGGACAGGGGCTCAGATACGCAGTATTTT.